These T cell receptor beta chains were read from a single sample in a study of cytotoxic CD8 clonotypes in ibrutinib-treated CLL. Sequencing used immunoSEQ multiplex PCR; TCRdb keeps in-frame clones, though not all of them. The profile shows tens of thousands of clones, over 60% of them singletons. The specimen was PBMCs, collected after 12 months of ibrutinib treatment. Receptor source: a human donor with chronic lymphocytic leukemia. Both conserved end residues are part of each CDR3. Fields, in order: V gene, D gene, clone size, J gene, CDR3 protein, CDR3 DNA. A D gene is named only where the DNA matches it firmly. Rows give clone size only sometimes, using once, few, many, or a class for an expanded clone.

TRBV6-6	NA	NA	TRBJ1-1	CASSYSSDTEAFF	TGTGCCAGCAGTTACTCGTCGGACACTGAAGCTTTCTTT
TRBV2	TRBD1	NA	TRBJ1-5	CASSDDRGGNQPQHF	TGTGCCAGCAGTGACGACAGGGGAGGCAATCAGCCCCAGCATTTT
TRBV5-1	TRBD2	NA	TRBJ2-5	CASSLDPGGETQYF	TGCGCCAGCAGCTTGGACCCGGGAGGGGAGACCCAGTACTTC
TRBV27	TRBD1	few	TRBJ2-7	CASRSVDRPYEQYF	TGTGCCAGCAGGAGTGTGGACAGGCCCTACGAGCAGTACTTC
TRBV7-6	TRBD1	NA	TRBJ1-5	CASSPDRDQPQHF	TGTGCCAGCAGCCCAGACAGGGATCAGCCCCAGCATTTT
TRBV25-1	NA	few	TRBJ1-4	CASSEQVLNEKLFF	TGTGCCAGCAGTGAACAAGTGTTAAATGAAAAACTGTTTTTT
TRBV27	NA	NA	TRBJ2-1	CASRSRNEQFF	TGTGCCAGCAGGTCGAGAAATGAGCAGTTCTTC
TRBV28	NA	NA	TRBJ2-3	CASSSPTSSGTDTQYF	TGTGCCAGCAGTTCCCCGACTAGTTCTGGCACAGATACGCAGTATTTT
TRBV19	NA	few	TRBJ1-1	CASSKTTPGLSFPEAFF	TGTGCCAGTAGTAAAACGACACCGGGACTCTCATTCCCTGAAGCTTTCTTT
TRBV18	NA	NA	TRBJ2-1	CASSPLAKPYNEQFF	TGTGCCAGCTCACCGCTAGCCAAACCCTACAATGAGCAGTTCTTC
TRBV28	NA	NA	TRBJ1-3	CASSFEGSGNTIYF	TGTGCCAGCAGTTTCGAGGGCTCTGGAAACACCATATATTTT
TRBV13	NA	NA	TRBJ2-3	CASSFSGSTDTQYF	TGTGCCAGCAGCTTTAGCGGAAGCACAGATACGCAGTATTTT
TRBV19	NA	NA	TRBJ1-2	CASSISENYGYTF	TGTGCCAGTAGTATATCGGAGAACTATGGCTACACCTTC
TRBV6-5	NA	NA	TRBJ2-7	CASSYSILRLHYEQYF	TGTGCCAGCAGTTACTCGATTCTGCGGCTTCACTACGAGCAGTACTTC
TRBV19	NA	NA	TRBJ2-1	CASSILGGNEQFF	TGTGCCAGTAGTATACTAGGAGGCAATGAGCAGTTCTTC
TRBV6-1	NA	NA	TRBJ2-7	CASSEPPGEQYF	TGTGCCAGCAGTGAACCCCCCGGGGAGCAGTACTTC
TRBV19	NA	many	TRBJ1-2	CASSLGTYGYTF	TGTGCCAGTAGTCTCGGGACCTATGGCTACACCTTC
TRBV6-5	TRBD1	NA	TRBJ2-7	CASSYDRGGEQYF	TGTGCCAGCAGTTACGACAGGGGCGGCGAGCAGTACTTC
TRBV18	NA	few	TRBJ1-1	CASSPKMGDGTEAFF	TGTGCCAGCTCACCTAAAATGGGAGATGGCACTGAAGCTTTCTTT
TRBV5-6	NA	NA	TRBJ2-7	CASSLGPNYEQYF	TGTGCCAGCAGCTTGGGGCCAAACTACGAGCAGTACTTC
TRBV7-6	TRBD2	NA	TRBJ2-5	CASSLASGRVQETQYF	TGTGCCAGCAGCCTAGCTAGCGGGAGGGTCCAAGAGACCCAGTACTTC
TRBV5-1	TRBD1	NA	TRBJ1-2	CASSDLQGAQGGYTF	TGCGCCAGCAGCGATTTACAGGGGGCGCAGGGTGGCTACACCTTC
TRBV2	NA	many	TRBJ2-2	CASRLANTGELFF	TGTGCCAGCAGGCTAGCGAACACCGGGGAGCTGTTTTTT
TRBV29-1	NA	many	TRBJ1-1	CSVVEGRNTEAFF	TGCAGCGTTGTGGAGGGGAGGAACACTGAAGCTTTCTTT
TRBV5-1	NA	NA	TRBJ2-5	CASSLAVDPVETQYF	TGCGCCAGCAGCTTGGCCGTAGATCCCGTAGAGACCCAGTACTTC
TRBV9	NA	NA	TRBJ2-1	CASSPTRNNEQFF	TGTGCCAGCAGCCCTACTAGAAACAATGAGCAGTTCTTC
TRBV5-1	NA	NA	TRBJ1-2	CASSLDFLGDPYGYTF	TGCGCCAGCAGCCTGGATTTTTTGGGAGACCCCTATGGCTACACCTTC
TRBV9	NA	NA	TRBJ2-3	CASSPLGVRDTQYF	TGTGCCAGCAGCCCCTTGGGGGTGAGGGATACGCAGTATTTT
TRBV29-1	TRBD1	NA	TRBJ2-2	CSVARTGGTGELFF	TGCAGCGTTGCACGGACAGGGGGAACCGGGGAGCTGTTTTTT
TRBV5-1	NA	NA	TRBJ2-1	CASSLGRTSYNEQFF	TGCGCCAGCAGCTTGGGCAGAACCTCCTACAATGAGCAGTTCTTC
TRBV5-4	NA	NA	TRBJ2-7	CASSLPGLGAQEQYF	TGTGCCAGCAGCTTGCCGGGACTGGGAGCGCAAGAGCAGTACTTC
TRBV6-4	NA	NA	TRBJ2-2	CASSETEYTGELFF	TGTGCCAGCTCCGAGACAGAATACACCGGGGAGCTGTTTTTT
TRBV28	NA	NA	TRBJ2-1	CASSLWTSIANEQFF	TGTGCCAGCAGTTTATGGACTAGTATCGCAAATGAGCAGTTCTTC
TRBV10-3	NA	NA	TRBJ2-1	CAISERQPGLWWNEQFF	TGTGCCATCAGTGAGAGACAACCGGGACTGTGGTGGAATGAGCAGTTCTTC
TRBV7-9	NA	NA	TRBJ2-1	CASDRATSYNEQFF	TGTGCCAGCGATCGGGCCACCTCCTACAATGAGCAGTTCTTC
TRBV20-1	NA	NA	TRBJ2-3	CSARGTDTQYF	TGCAGTGCTAGGGGTACAGATACGCAGTATTTT
TRBV10-1	TRBD2	NA	TRBJ2-2	CASSDGGASTGELFF	TGCGCCAGCAGTGACGGGGGGGCAAGCACCGGGGAGCTGTTTTTT
TRBV5-1	TRBD1	NA	TRBJ2-2	CASSLAPQGSAGELFF	TGCGCCAGCAGCTTGGCGCCACAGGGGTCGGCCGGGGAGCTGTTTTTT
TRBV5-4	NA	once	TRBJ1-2	CASSPASVIDYGYTF	TGTGCCAGCAGCCCGGCGTCGGTAATTGACTATGGCTACACCTTC
TRBV7-2	NA	NA	TRBJ2-7	CASSLAHASSYEQYF	TGTGCCAGCAGCTTAGCTCACGCGTCCTCCTACGAGCAGTACTTC
TRBV14	NA	once	TRBJ2-5	CASSQWPGAETQYF	TGTGCCAGCAGCCAATGGCCGGGGGCGGAGACCCAGTACTTC
TRBV5-4	NA	NA	TRBJ1-2	CASSNGGGYTF	TGTGCCAGCAGCAATGGTGGGGGGTACACCTTC
TRBV28	NA	NA	TRBJ2-6	CASSLLGPPGSGANVLTF	TGTGCCAGCAGTTTATTAGGGCCGCCGGGCTCTGGGGCCAACGTCCTGACTTTC
TRBV5-4	NA	NA	TRBJ2-7	CASSLSLTGYYEQYF	TGTGCCAGCAGCTTAAGTCTAACCGGCTACTACGAGCAGTACTTC
TRBV27	TRBD1	NA	TRBJ2-7	CASRLTGAPNYEQYF	TGTGCCAGCAGGCTGACAGGGGCCCCCAACTACGAGCAGTACTTC
TRBV5-1	NA	NA	TRBJ1-1	CASSLATGLNTEAFF	TGCGCCAGCAGCTTGGCCACAGGCCTGAACACTGAAGCTTTCTTT
TRBV7-9	NA	NA	TRBJ2-5	CASSLARTNDRETQYF	TGTGCCAGCAGCTTAGCGCGTACTAACGATCGAGAGACCCAGTACTTC
TRBV7-8	NA	NA	TRBJ2-1	CASSSQDLPSYNEQFF	TGTGCCAGCAGCTCACAGGATCTGCCGAGCTACAATGAGCAGTTCTTC
TRBV6-5	NA	NA	TRBJ2-7	CASSLQGGSEQYF	TGTGCCAGCAGTCTACAGGGGGGGAGCGAGCAGTACTTC
TRBV11-2	NA	NA	TRBJ2-5	CASSPKGETQETQYF	TGTGCCAGCAGCCCTAAGGGGGAGACCCAAGAGACCCAGTACTTC
TRBV2	NA	NA	TRBJ2-4	CASTGLAKNIQYF	TGTGCCAGCACAGGGCTAGCCAAAAACATTCAGTACTTC
TRBV9	NA	NA	TRBJ2-7	CASSVGGTDYEQYF	TGTGCCAGCAGCGTAGGGGGGACGGATTACGAGCAGTACTTC
TRBV18	TRBD2	NA	TRBJ2-7	CASSPWGLAGQPGTSYEQYF	TGTGCCAGCTCACCATGGGGACTAGCGGGTCAACCCGGGACCTCCTACGAGCAGTACTTC